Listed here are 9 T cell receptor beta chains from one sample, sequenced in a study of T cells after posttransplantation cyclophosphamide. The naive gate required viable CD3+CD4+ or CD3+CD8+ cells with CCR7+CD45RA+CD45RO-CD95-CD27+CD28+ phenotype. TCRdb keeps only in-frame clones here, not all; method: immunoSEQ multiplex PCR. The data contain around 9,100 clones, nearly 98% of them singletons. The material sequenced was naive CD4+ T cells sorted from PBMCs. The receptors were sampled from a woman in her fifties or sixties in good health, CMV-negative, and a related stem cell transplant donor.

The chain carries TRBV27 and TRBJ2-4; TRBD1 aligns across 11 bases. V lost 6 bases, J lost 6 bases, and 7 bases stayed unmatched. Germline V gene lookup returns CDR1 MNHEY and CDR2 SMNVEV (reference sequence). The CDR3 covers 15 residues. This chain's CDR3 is CASSRSGTGGNIQYF. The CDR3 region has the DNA TGTGCCAGCAGCCGGTCCGGGACAGGGGGAAACATTCAGTACTTC.

The CDR3 spells CAISGREGRNEQFF. The CDR3 DNA sequence: TGTGCCATCAGTGGGAGGGAGGGCCGCAATGAGCAGTTCTTC. The V gene is TRBV10-3, the J gene TRBJ2-1; 7 nucleotides agree with TRBD2. V shed 4 bases and J 6 bases; nucleotides not matched to a gene: 6. CDR3 length: 14 amino acids. Germline V CDR1 and CDR2: ENHRY, SYGVKD.

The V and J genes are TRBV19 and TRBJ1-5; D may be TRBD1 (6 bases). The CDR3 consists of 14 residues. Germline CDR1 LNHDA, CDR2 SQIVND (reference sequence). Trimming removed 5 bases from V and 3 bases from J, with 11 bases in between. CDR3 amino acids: CASSAQGINQPQHF. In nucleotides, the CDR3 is TGTGCCAGTAGTGCCCAGGGGATCAATCAGCCCCAGCATTTT.

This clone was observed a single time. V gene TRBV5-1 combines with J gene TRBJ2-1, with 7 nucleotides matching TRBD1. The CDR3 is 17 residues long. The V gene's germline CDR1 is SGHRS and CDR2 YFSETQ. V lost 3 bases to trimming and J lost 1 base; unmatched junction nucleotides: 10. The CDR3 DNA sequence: TGCGCCAGCAGCTCGTGGGGCACGGGACAGTCCTACAATGAGCAGTTCTTC. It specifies CASSSWGTGQSYNEQFF. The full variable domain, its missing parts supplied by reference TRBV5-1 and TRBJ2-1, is KAGVTQTPRYLIKTRGQQVTLSCSPISGHRSVSWYQQTPGQGLQFLFEYFSETQRNKGNFPGRFSGRQFSNSRSEMNVSTLELGDSALYLCASSSWGTGQSYNEQFFGPGTRLTVL.

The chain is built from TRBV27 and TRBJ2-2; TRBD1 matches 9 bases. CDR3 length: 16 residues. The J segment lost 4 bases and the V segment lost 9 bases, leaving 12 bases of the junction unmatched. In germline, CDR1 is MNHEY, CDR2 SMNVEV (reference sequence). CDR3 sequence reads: CASRDRDRAITGELFF. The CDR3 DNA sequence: TGTGCCAGTAGGGACCGGGACAGGGCGATCACCGGGGAGCTGTTTTTT.

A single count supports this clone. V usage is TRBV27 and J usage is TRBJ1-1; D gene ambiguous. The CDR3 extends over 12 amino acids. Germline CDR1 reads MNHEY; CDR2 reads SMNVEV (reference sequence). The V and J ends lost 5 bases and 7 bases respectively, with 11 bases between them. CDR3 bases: TGTGCCAGCAGTAGAGGAGGTATTGAAGCTTTCTTT. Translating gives CASSRGGIEAFF.

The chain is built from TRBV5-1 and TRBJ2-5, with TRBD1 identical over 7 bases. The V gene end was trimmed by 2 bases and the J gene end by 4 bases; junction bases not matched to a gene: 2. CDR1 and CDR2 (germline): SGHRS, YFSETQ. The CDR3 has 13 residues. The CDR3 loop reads CASSLTGAETQYF. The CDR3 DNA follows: TGCGCCAGCAGCTTAACAGGGGCAGAGACCCAGTACTTC.

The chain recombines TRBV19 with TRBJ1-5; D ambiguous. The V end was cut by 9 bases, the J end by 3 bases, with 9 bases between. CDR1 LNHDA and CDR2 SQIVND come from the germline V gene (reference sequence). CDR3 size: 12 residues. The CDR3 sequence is CASRRANQPQHF. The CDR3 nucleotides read TGTGCCAGCAGGCGCGCCAATCAGCCCCAGCATTTT. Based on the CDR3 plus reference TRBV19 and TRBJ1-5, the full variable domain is DGGITQSPKYLFRKEGQNVTLSCEQNLNHDAMYWYRQDPGQGLRLIYYSQIVNDFQKGDIAEGYSVSREKKESFPLTVTSAQKNPTAFYLCASRRANQPQHFGDGTRLSIL.

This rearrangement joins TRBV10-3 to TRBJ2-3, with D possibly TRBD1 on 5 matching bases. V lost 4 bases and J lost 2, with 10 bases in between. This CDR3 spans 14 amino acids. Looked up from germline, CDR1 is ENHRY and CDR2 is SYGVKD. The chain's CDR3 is CAISGRGPTDTQYF. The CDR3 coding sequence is TGTGCCATCAGTGGAAGGGGCCCCACAGATACGCAGTATTTT.